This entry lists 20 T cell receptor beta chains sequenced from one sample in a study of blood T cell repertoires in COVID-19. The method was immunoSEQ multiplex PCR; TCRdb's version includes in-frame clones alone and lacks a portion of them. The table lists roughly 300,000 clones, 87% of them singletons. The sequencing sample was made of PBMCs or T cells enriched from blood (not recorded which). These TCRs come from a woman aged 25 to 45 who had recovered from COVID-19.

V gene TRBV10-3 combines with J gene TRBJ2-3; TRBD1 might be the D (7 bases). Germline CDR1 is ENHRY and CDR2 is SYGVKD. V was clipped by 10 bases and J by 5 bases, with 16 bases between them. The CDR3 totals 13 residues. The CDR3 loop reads CATEQGREDTQYF. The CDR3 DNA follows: TGTGCCACAGAACAGGGGCGGGAAGATACGCAGTATTTT.

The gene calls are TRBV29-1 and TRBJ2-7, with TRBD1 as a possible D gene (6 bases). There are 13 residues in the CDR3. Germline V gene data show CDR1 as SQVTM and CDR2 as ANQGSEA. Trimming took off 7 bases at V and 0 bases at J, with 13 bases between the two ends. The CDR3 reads CSGRQASSYEQYF. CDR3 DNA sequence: TGCAGCGGTCGACAGGCCAGCTCCTACGAGCAGTACTTC.

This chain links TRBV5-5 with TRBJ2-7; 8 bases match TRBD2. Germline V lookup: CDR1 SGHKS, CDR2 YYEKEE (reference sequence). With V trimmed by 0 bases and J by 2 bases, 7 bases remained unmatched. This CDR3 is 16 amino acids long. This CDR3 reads CASSLALRGATYEQYF. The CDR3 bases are TGTGCCAGCAGCTTGGCGCTGCGGGGGGCGACCTACGAGCAGTACTTC.

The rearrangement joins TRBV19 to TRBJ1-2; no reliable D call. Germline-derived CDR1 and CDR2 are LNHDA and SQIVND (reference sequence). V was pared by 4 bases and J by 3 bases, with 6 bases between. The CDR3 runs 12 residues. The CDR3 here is CASSTVDYGYTF. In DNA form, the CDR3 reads TGTGCCAGTAGTACCGTAGACTATGGCTACACCTTC. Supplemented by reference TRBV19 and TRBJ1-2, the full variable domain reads DGGITQSPKYLFRKEGQNVTLSCEQNLNHDAMYWYRQDPGQGLRLIYYSQIVNDFQKGDIAEGYSVSREKKESFPLTVTSAQKNPTAFYLCASSTVDYGYTFGSGTRLTVV.

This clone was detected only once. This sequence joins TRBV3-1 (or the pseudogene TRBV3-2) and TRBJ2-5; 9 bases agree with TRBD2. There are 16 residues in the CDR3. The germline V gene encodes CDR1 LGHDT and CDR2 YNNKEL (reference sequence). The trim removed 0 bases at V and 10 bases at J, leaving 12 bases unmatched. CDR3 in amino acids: CASSQERLADQGGQYF. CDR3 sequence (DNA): TGTGCCAGCAGCCAAGAAAGACTAGCGGACCAGGGAGGCCAGTACTTC.

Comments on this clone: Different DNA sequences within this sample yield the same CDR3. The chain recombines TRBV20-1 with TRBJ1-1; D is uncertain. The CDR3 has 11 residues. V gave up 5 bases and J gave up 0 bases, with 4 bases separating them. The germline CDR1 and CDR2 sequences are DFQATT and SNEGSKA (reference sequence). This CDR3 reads CSAPMNTEAFF. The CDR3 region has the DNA TGCAGTGCTCCCATGAACACTGAAGCTTTCTTT.

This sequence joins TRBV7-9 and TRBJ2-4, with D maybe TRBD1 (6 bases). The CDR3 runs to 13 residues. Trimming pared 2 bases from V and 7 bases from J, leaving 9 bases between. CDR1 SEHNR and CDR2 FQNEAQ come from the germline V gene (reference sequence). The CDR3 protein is CASSLFQGNIQYF. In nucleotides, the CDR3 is TGTGCCAGCAGCTTATTTCAGGGGAACATTCAGTACTTC.

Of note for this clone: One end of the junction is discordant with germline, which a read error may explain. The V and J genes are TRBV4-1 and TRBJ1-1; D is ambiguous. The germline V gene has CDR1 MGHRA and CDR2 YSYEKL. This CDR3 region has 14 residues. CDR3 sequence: CASSQVSRNTEAFF. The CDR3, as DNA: TGCGCCAGCAGTCAAGTATCCAGAAACACTGAAGCTTTCTTT.

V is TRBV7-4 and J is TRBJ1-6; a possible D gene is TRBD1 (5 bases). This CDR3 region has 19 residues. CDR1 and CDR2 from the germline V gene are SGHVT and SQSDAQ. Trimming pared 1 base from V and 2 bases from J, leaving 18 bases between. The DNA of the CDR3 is TGTGCCAGCAGCTTAGTAAGTAGGCCGAAGGGGACCTATAATTCACCCCTCCACTTT. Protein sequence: CASSLVSRPKGTYNSPLHF.

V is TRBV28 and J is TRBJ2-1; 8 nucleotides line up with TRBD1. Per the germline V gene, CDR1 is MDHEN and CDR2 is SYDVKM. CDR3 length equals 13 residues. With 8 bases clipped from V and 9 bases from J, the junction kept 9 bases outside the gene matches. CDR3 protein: CASRDRRIGEQFF. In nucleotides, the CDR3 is TGTGCCAGCCGGGACAGGAGGATAGGTGAGCAGTTCTTC. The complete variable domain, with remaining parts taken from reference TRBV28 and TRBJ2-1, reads DVKVTQSSRYLVKRTGEKVFLECVQDMDHENMFWYRQDPGLGLRLIYFSYDVKMKEKGDIPEGYSVSREKKERFSLILESASTNQTSMYLCASRDRRIGEQFFGPGTRLTVL.

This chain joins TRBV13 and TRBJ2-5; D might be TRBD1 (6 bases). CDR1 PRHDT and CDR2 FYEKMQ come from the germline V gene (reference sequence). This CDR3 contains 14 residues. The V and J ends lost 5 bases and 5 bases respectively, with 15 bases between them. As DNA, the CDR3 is TGTGCCAGCAGCGAAGGACAGATCCGGGAGACCCAGTACTTC. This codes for CASSEGQIRETQYF.

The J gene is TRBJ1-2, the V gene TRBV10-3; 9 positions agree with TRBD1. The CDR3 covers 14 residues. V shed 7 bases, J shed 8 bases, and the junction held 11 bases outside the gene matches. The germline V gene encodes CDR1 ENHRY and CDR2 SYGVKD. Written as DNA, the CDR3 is TGTGCCATCAAAAGGACAGGGGAATCTCGGGGCTACACCTTC. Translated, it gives CAIKRTGESRGYTF.

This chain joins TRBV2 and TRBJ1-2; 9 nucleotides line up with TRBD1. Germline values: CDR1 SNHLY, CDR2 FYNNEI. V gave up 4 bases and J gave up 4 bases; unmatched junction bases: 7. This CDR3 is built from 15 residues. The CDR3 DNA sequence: TGTGCCAGCAGTGGGGGACAGGGAGGCGGCTATGGCTACACCTTC. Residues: CASSGGQGGGYGYTF.

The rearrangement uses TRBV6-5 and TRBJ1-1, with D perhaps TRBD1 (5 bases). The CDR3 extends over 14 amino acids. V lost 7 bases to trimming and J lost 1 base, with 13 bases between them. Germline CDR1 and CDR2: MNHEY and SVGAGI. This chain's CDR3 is CASTRAGQNTEAFF. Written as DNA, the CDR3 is TGTGCCAGCACCAGGGCCGGACAGAACACTGAAGCTTTCTTT.

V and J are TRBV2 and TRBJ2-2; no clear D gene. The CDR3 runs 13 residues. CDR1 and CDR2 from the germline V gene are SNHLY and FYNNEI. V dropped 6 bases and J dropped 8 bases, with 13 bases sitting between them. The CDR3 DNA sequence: TGTGCCAGCAGCCGCAAGACAATTGGGGAGCTGTTTTTT. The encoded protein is CASSRKTIGELFF.

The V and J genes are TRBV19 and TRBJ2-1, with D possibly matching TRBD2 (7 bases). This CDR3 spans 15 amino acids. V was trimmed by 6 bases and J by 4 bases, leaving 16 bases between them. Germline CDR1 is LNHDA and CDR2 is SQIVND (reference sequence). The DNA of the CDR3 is TGTGCCAGTAGGAGCACGGGGGGCTTGTACAATGAGCAGTTCTTC. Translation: CASRSTGGLYNEQFF.

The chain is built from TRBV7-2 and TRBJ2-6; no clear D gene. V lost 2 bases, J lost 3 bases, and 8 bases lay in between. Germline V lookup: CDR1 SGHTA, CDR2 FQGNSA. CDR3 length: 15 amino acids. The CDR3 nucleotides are TGTGCCAGCAGCTTAAATAATGTTGGGGCCAACGTCCTGACTTTC. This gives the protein CASSLNNVGANVLTF. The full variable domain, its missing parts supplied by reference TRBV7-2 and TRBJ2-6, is GAGVSQSPSNKVTEKGKDVELRCDPISGHTALYWYRQSLGQGLEFLIYFQGNSAPDKSGLPSDRFSAERTGGSVSTLTIQRTQQEDSAVYLCASSLNNVGANVLTFGAGSRLTVL.

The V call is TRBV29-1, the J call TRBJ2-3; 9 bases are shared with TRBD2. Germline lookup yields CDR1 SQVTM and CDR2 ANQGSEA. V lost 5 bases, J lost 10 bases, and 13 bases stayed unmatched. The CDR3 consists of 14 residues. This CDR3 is CSVTTGTSQRPQYF. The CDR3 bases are TGCAGCGTTACTACCGGGACTAGCCAAAGGCCGCAGTATTTT.

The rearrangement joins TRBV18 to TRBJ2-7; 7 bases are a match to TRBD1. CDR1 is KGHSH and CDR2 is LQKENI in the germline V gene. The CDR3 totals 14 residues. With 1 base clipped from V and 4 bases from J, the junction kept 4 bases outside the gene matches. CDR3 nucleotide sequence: TGTGCCAGCTCACCACGGGGACAGAGTTACGAGCAGTACTTC. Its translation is CASSPRGQSYEQYF.

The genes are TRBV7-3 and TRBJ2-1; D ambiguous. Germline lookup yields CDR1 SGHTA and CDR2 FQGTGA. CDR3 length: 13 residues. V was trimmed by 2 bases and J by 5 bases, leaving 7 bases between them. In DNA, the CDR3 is TGTGCCAGCAGCTTATCCAGTGACAATGAGCAGTTCTTC. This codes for CASSLSSDNEQFF.